Presented here are 20 T cell receptor beta chains from one specimen sequenced in a study of CD8 T cells in Susac syndrome. Reverse transcription of about 0.5 to 1 ug RNA was performed with random hexamers. MiXCR was run by TCRdb on the immunoSEQ multiplex PCR reads, yielding one entry per CDR3 protein. The sample holds 150,000 to 200,000 distinct CDR3 sequences; 75% to 95% are singletons and the top ten take about 0.1%. The sample taken for sequencing was CD4+ T cells from PBMCs. All receptors come from a human donor with Susac syndrome.

The V and J genes are TRBV20-1 and TRBJ2-1; the match to TRBD2 covers 8 bases. This CDR3 contains 15 residues. The V and J ends lost 6 bases and 2 bases, in that order; junction bases with no gene match: 9. Germline assignment: CDR1 DFQATT and CDR2 SNEGSKA (reference sequence). CDR3 nucleotide sequence: TGCAGTGCCGGAAGTAGCGGGGATACCTACAATGAGCAGTTCTTC. Protein product: CSAGSSGDTYNEQFF.

The chain couples TRBV20-1 to TRBJ1-5; D may be TRBD1 (6 bases). Germline CDR1 DFQATT, CDR2 SNEGSKA (reference sequence). V was cut by 6 bases and J by 7 bases, with 16 bases left in between. The CDR3 covers 13 residues. The DNA of the CDR3 is TGCAGTGCGGGAAGAAGGGGGGGGCAGCCCCAGCATTTT. It codes for CSAGRRGGQPQHF.

V gene TRBV2 combines with J gene TRBJ1-1, with D tentatively TRBD1 (5 bases). Germline-derived CDR1 and CDR2 are SNHLY and FYNNEI. Between the trimmed V and J ends, which lost 1 base and 1 base, there was a span of 10 bases. The CDR3 totals 15 residues. DNA of the CDR3: TGTGCCAGCAGTGAAGTTGGGGGACGGAACACTGAAGCTTTCTTT. Protein: CASSEVGGRNTEAFF.

V usage is TRBV9 and J usage is TRBJ1-2; D not certain. The germline CDR1 and CDR2 sequences are SGDLS and YYNGEE. The CDR3 loop spans 18 amino acids. Trimming removed 0 bases from V and 2 bases from J, with 20 bases in between. Here the CDR3 reads CASSVAPRSTLGNYGYTF. The CDR3 DNA sequence: TGTGCCAGCAGCGTAGCTCCTCGGAGTACCTTAGGGAACTATGGCTACACCTTC. The full variable domain, rest sourced from reference TRBV9 and TRBJ1-2, is DSGVTQTPKHLITATGQRVTLRCSPRSGDLSVYWYQQSLDQGLQFLIQYYNGEERAKGNILERFSAQQFPDLHSELNLSSLELGDSALYFCASSVAPRSTLGNYGYTFGSGTRLTVV.

The V call is TRBV19, the J call TRBJ2-7, with 11 bases aligning to TRBD2. Germline trimming cut 5 bases from V and 3 bases from J; bases unmatched to any gene: 6. CDR1 and CDR2 from the germline V gene are LNHDA and SQIVND (reference sequence). The CDR3 is made up of 15 amino acids. The CDR3 DNA reads as TGTGCCAGTAGTCTCGGGACTAGCGGTTACTACGAGCAGTACTTC. This codes for CASSLGTSGYYEQYF. Based on the CDR3 plus reference TRBV19 and TRBJ2-7, the full variable domain is DGGITQSPKYLFRKEGQNVTLSCEQNLNHDAMYWYRQDPGQGLRLIYYSQIVNDFQKGDIAEGYSVSREKKESFPLTVTSAQKNPTAFYLCASSLGTSGYYEQYFGPGTRLTVT.

The chain links TRBV2 to TRBJ2-7, with D possibly TRBD1 on 8 matching bases. The germline CDR1 and CDR2 sequences are SNHLY and FYNNEI. Trimming removed 0 bases at V and 4 bases at J, with 13 bases between. The CDR3 has 15 residues. Here the CDR3 reads CASSEAAQGGYEQYF. For the CDR3, the DNA is TGTGCCAGCAGTGAAGCGGCACAGGGGGGGTACGAGCAGTACTTC.

The gene calls are TRBV28 and TRBJ2-1; TRBD1 is a possible D gene (6 bases). V lost 5 bases to trimming and J lost 7 bases, with 12 bases between them. CDR3 size: 13 residues. CDR1 is MDHEN, CDR2 SYDVKM, per germline. The CDR3 nucleotides read TGTGCCAGCAGTCAACACGGACAGAATGAGCAGTTCTTC. It yields the protein CASSQHGQNEQFF. Combining the CDR3 with reference TRBV28 and TRBJ2-1 gives the whole variable domain DVKVTQSSRYLVKRTGEKVFLECVQDMDHENMFWYRQDPGLGLRLIYFSYDVKMKEKGDIPEGYSVSREKKERFSLILESASTNQTSMYLCASSQHGQNEQFFGPGTRLTVL.

The V gene is TRBV30, the J gene TRBJ2-3, with D unclear. CDR3 length: 11 residues. V lost 2 bases to trimming and J lost 5 bases, with 5 bases between them. The germline V gene has CDR1 GTSNPN and CDR2 SVGIG (reference sequence). The CDR3 DNA reads TGTGCCTGGAGTCCCAGAGATACGCAGTATTTT. This sequence encodes CAWSPRDTQYF.

The chain uses TRBV4-1 and TRBJ1-1, with D unclear. V was cut by 1 base and J by 0 bases, with 6 bases left in between. The length of the CDR3 is 14 residues. From germline, CDR1 is MGHRA and CDR2 YSYEKL. DNA of the CDR3: TGCGCCAGCAGCCAAGTTCTCCTGAACACTGAAGCTTTCTTT. Amino acid sequence: CASSQVLLNTEAFF.

In DNA form, the CDR3 reads TGTGCCACCAGCAGAGATAACTACGGCCTGGCGTACGAGCAGTACTTC. Residues: CATSRDNYGLAYEQYF. The rearrangement joins TRBV15 to TRBJ2-7; no clear D gene. With 0 bases removed from V and 4 bases from J, the gap between germline ends came to 16 bases. The CDR3 totals 16 residues. Germline CDR1 and CDR2: LNHNV and YYDKDF (reference sequence).

Details on this clonotype: It is likely a read error, because the conserved phenylalanine at the end of the CDR3 is missing. This chain connects TRBV18 to TRBJ1-5; D possibly corresponds to TRBD1 (5 bases). This CDR3 spans 18 amino acids. Deletions cut 4 bases from V and 3 bases from J, with 22 bases between. Germline loops: CDR1 KGHSH, CDR2 LQKENI. CDR3 amino acids: CASSQTNPVREPNQPQHS. DNA of the CDR3: TGTGCCAGCTCACAAACCAACCCCGTCAGGGAACCCAATCAGCCCCAGCATTCT.

This clonotype was seen only once. This chain connects TRBV9 to TRBJ1-3; D not resolved. Trimming stripped 0 bases from V and 0 bases from J, with 7 bases between. The length of the CDR3 is 15 residues. Per germline, CDR1 SGDLS and CDR2 YYNGEE. Here the CDR3 reads CASSVEPSSGNTIYF. CDR3 nucleotides: TGTGCCAGCAGCGTAGAGCCGAGCTCTGGAAACACCATATATTTT.

The chain combines TRBV12-3 or TRBV12-4 with TRBJ2-7, with 10 bases fitting TRBD1. V trimming: 6 bases; J trimming: 3 bases; junction bases outside the gene matches: 5. This CDR3 comprises 14 residues. As DNA, the CDR3 is TGTGCCAGCAGCGTTTGGGACAGGGGCTACGAGCAGTACTTC. Translated: CASSVWDRGYEQYF.

The chain joins TRBV14 to TRBJ2-3; 7 bases map to TRBD2. The CDR3 sequence is 17 residues long. CDR1 and CDR2 (germline): SGHDN, FVKESK. With V trimmed by 0 bases and J by 2 bases, 8 bases remained unmatched. The DNA of the CDR3 is TGTGCCAGCAGCCAAGATTTCGGCGGGGGTAACACAGATACGCAGTATTTT. It is translated as CASSQDFGGGNTDTQYF.

J is TRBJ2-2 and V is TRBV7-9; 11 bases agree with TRBD1. V shed 6 bases, J shed 6 bases, and the junction held 9 bases outside the gene matches. Per the germline V gene, CDR1 is SEHNR and CDR2 is FQNEAQ (reference sequence). This CDR3 has 16 residues. The CDR3 nucleotides are TGTGCCAGCAGGAGGACAGGGGGCGCTTTCGCCGGGGAGCTGTTTTTT. It specifies CASRRTGGAFAGELFF.

The genes are TRBV10-3 and TRBJ1-2; TRBD1 might be the D (6 bases). Looked up from germline, CDR1 is ENHRY and CDR2 is SYGVKD. The CDR3 loop spans 14 amino acids. V was shortened by 6 bases and J by 2 bases, with 13 bases between the two germline ends. CDR3 residues: CAIRLQGTNYGYTF. The CDR3 coding sequence is TGTGCCATCAGGTTACAGGGTACAAACTATGGCTACACCTTC.

The J gene is TRBJ2-1, the V gene TRBV7-2; D is possibly TRBD1 (5 bases). Germline V lookup: CDR1 SGHTA, CDR2 FQGNSA. The CDR3 contains 18 residues. The ends were cut back, 0 bases at V and 6 bases at J, with 21 bases in the middle. This chain's CDR3 is CASSLAGGWYDSANEQFF. DNA for the CDR3: TGTGCCAGCAGCTTAGCGGGTGGGTGGTACGACAGTGCCAATGAGCAGTTCTTC.

V gene TRBV2 combines with J gene TRBJ2-2, with TRBD1 identical over 8 bases. In germline, CDR1 is SNHLY, CDR2 FYNNEI. J was trimmed by 4 bases and V by 4 bases; bases with no gene match: 5. CDR3 size: 15 residues. The CDR3 protein is CASSARTGGTGELFF. In nucleotides, the CDR3 is TGTGCCAGCAGTGCCCGTACAGGGGGCACCGGGGAGCTGTTTTTT.

The V call is TRBV6-2 or TRBV6-3, the J call TRBJ2-7; TRBD2 aligns across 14 bases. This CDR3 spans 16 amino acids. Trimming at V came to 4 bases and at J to 3 bases, leaving 5 bases not matched to a gene. The V gene's germline CDR1 is MNHEY and CDR2 SVGEGT. The CDR3 protein is CASSFRTSGGSYEQYF. CDR3 nucleotides: TGTGCCAGCAGTTTCCGGACTAGCGGGGGGAGCTACGAGCAGTACTTC.

The chain joins TRBV6-2 or TRBV6-3 to TRBJ2-3; D uncertain. The V gene lost 5 bases and the J gene lost 7 bases, with 13 bases spanning the gap. The CDR3 totals 13 residues. CDR1 and CDR2 from the germline V gene are MNHEY and SVGEGT. This CDR3 is CASSHAKTHTQYF. The CDR3 bases are TGTGCCAGCAGTCACGCGAAGACGCATACGCAGTATTTT.